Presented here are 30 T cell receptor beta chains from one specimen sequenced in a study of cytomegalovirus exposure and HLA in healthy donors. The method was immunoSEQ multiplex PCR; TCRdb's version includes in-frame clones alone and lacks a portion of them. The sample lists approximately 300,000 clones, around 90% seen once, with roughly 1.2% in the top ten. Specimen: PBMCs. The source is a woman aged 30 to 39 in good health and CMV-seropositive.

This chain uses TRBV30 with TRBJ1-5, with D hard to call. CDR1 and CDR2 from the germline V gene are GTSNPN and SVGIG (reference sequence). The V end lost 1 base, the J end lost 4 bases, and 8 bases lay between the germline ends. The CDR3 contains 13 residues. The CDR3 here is CAWSAQANQPQHF. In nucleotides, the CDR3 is TGTGCCTGGAGTGCCCAGGCTAATCAGCCCCAGCATTTT.

CDR3 in DNA: TGTGCCAGCAGCAAGGGACAGGGTTATGAAAAACTGTTTTTT. It translates to CASSKGQGYEKLFF. The chain combines TRBV7-2 with TRBJ1-4; 9 nucleotides match TRBD1. V gave up 5 bases and J gave up 6 bases; unmatched junction bases: 4. The germline CDR1 and CDR2 sequences are SGHTA and FQGNSA. There are 14 residues in the CDR3.

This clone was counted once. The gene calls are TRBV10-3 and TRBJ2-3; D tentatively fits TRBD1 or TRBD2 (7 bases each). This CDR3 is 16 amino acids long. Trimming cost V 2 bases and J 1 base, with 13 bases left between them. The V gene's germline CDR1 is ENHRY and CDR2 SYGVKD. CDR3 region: CAISENRGGGTDTQYF. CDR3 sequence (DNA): TGTGCCATCAGTGAGAACAGGGGAGGGGGCACAGATACGCAGTATTTT.

The CDR3 bases are TGTGCCAGCAGCCAAGTAGGACAGGACCCCTCCTACGAGCAGTACTTC. It specifies CASSQVGQDPSYEQYF. The chain recombines TRBV4-2 with TRBJ2-7, with 7 positions matching TRBD1. Germline V gene sequence: CDR1 LGHNA, CDR2 YNFKEQ. The V segment lost 1 base and the J segment 0 bases; nucleotides outside the gene matches: 6. There are 16 residues in the CDR3.

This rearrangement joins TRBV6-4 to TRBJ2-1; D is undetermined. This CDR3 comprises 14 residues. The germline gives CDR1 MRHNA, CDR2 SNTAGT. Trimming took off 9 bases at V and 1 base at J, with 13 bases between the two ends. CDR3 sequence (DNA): TGTGCCAGTCAGAAAGACATGTCCTACAATGAGCAGTTCTTC. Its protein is CASQKDMSYNEQFF.

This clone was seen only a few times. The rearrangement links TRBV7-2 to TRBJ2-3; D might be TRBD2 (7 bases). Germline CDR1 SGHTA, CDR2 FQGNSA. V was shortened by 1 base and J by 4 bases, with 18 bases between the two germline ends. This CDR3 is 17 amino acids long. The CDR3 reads CASSLERGARDADTQYF. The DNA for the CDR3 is TGTGCCAGCAGCTTAGAACGGGGGGCGCGGGACGCAGATACGCAGTATTTT.

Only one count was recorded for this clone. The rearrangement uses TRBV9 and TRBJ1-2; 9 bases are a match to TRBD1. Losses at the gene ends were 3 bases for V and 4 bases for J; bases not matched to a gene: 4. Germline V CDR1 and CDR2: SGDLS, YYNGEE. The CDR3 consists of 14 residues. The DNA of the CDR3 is TGTGCCAGCAGCGAAGGGACAGGGCTCTATGGCTACACCTTC. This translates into CASSEGTGLYGYTF.

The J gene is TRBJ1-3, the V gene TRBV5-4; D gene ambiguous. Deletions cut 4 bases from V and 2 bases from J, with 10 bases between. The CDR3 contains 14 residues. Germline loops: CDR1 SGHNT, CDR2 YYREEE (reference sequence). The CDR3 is CASSPAAPGNTIYF. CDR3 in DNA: TGTGCCAGCAGCCCGGCAGCCCCTGGAAACACCATATATTTT. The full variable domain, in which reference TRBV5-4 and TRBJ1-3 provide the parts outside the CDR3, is ETGVTQSPTHLIKTRGQQVTLRCSSQSGHNTVSWYQQALGQGPQFIFQYYREEENGRGNFPPRFSGLQFPNYSSELNVNALELDDSALYLCASSPAAPGNTIYFGEGSWLTVV.

The CDR3 spells CASSRGRLNEKLFF. The DNA for the CDR3 is TGTGCCAGCAGCCGGGGAAGGTTGAATGAAAAACTGTTTTTT. This sequence joins TRBV2 and TRBJ1-4; no clear D gene. Per the germline V gene, CDR1 is SNHLY and CDR2 is FYNNEI. The CDR3 is 14 amino acids. V was trimmed by 6 bases and J by 5 bases, leaving 13 bases between them. The whole variable domain, filled in from reference TRBV2 and TRBJ1-4, reads EPEVTQTPSHQVTQMGQEVILRCVPISNHLYFYWYRQILGQKVEFLVSFYNNEISEKSEIFDDQFSVERPDGSNFTLKIRSTKLEDSAMYFCASSRGRLNEKLFFGSGTQLSVL.

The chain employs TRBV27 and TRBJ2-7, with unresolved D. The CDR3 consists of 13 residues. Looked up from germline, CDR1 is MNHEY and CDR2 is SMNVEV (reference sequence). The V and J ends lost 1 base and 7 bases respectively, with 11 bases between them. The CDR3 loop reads CASSLLGIREQYF. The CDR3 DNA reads TGTGCCAGCAGTTTATTGGGCATTCGGGAGCAGTACTTC.

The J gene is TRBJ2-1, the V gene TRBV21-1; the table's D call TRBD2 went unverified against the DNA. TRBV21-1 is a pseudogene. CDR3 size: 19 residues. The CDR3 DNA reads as TGTGCCAGCAGCAGACTAGCGGGAGGGCCGGGGGGCTCCTACAATGAGCAGTTCTTC. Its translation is CASSRLAGGPGGSYNEQFF.

DNA of the CDR3: TGTGCCAGCAGTCAAGTAGGACAGGTCAAGAACACTGAAGCTTTCTTT. Amino acids: CASSQVGQVKNTEAFF. The chain joins TRBV11-2 to TRBJ1-1; the match to TRBD1 covers 7 bases. Per germline, CDR1 SGHAT and CDR2 FQNNGV. The CDR3 runs to 16 residues. Trimming took 6 bases from V and 1 from J; bases not matched to a gene: 11.

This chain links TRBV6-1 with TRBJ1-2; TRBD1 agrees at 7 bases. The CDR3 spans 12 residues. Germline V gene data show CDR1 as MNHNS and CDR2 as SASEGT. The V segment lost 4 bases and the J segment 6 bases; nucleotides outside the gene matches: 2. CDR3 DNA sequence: TGTGCCAGCAGTGCACAGGGGAATGGCTACACCTTC. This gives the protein CASSAQGNGYTF.

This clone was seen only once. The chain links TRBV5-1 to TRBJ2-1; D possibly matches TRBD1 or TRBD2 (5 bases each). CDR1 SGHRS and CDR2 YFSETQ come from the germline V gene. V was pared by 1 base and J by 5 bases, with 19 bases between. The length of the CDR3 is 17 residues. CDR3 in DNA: TGCGCCAGCAGCTTGTGGTTCGGGGCAGCAAATAACAATGAGCAGTTCTTC. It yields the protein CASSLWFGAANNNEQFF.

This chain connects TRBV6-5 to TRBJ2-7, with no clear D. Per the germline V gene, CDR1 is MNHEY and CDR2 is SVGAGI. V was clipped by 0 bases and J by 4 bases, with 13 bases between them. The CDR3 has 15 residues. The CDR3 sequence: CASSYSHAPIYEQYF. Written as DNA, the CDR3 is TGTGCCAGCAGTTACTCGCACGCGCCAATTTACGAGCAGTACTTC.

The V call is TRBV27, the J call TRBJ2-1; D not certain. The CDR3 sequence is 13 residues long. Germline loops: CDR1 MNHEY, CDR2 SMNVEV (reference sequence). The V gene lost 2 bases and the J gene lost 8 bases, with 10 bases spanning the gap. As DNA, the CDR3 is TGTGCCAGCAGTTTAGTACGGCGCGATGAGCAGTTCTTC. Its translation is CASSLVRRDEQFF.

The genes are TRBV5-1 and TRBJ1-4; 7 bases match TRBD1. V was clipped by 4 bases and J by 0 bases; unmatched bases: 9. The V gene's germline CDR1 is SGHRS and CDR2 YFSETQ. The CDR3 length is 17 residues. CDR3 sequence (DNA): TGCGCCAGCAGCAGACAGGGAGGGGCCGCAACTAATGAAAAACTGTTTTTT. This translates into CASSRQGGAATNEKLFF.

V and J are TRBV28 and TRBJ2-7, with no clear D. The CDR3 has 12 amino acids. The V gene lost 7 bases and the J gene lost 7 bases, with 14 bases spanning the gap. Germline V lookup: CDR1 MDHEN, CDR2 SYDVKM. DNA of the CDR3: TGTGCCAGCACCTCTGGGCCTCGGGAGCAGTACTTC. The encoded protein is CASTSGPREQYF.

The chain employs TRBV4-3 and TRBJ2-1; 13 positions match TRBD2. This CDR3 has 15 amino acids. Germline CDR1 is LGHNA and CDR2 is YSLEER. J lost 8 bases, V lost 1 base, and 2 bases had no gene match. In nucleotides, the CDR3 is TGCGCCAGCAGCCAAGGGACTAGCGGGGGCGATGAGCAGTTCTTC. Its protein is CASSQGTSGGDEQFF.

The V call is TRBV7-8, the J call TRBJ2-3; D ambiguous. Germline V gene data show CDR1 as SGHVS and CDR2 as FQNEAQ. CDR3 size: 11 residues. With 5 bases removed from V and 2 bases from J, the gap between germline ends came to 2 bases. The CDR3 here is CASSDTDTQYF. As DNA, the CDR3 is TGTGCCAGCAGCGACACAGATACGCAGTATTTT.

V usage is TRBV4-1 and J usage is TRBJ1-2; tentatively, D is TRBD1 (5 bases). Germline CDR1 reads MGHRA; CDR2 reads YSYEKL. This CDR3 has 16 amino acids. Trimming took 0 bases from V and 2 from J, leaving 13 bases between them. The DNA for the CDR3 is TGCGCCAGCAGCCAAGAGAGGGACCGGACCAACTATGGCTACACCTTC. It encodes CASSQERDRTNYGYTF.

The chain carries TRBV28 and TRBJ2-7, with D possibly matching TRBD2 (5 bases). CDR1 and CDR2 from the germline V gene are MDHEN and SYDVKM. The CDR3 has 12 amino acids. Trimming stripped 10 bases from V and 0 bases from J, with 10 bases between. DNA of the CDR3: TGTGCCACGGGTCGGGACTCCTACGAGCAGTACTTC. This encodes CATGRDSYEQYF.

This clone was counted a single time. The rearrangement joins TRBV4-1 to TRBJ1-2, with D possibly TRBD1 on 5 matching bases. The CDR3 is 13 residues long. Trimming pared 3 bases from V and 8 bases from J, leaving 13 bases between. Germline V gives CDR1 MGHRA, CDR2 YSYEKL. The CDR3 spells CASSQDQGSGYTF. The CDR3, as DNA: TGCGCCAGCAGCCAGGATCAGGGTTCCGGCTACACCTTC.

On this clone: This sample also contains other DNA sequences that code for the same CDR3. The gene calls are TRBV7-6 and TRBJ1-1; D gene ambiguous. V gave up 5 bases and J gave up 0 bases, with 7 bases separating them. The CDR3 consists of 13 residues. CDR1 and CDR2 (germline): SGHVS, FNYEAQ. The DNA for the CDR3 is TGTGCCAGCAGCCCGAGCATGAACACTGAAGCTTTCTTT. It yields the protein CASSPSMNTEAFF.

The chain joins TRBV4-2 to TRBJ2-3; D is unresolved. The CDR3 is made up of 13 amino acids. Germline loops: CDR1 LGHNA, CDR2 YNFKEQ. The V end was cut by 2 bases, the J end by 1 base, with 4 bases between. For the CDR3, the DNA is TGTGCCAGCAGCCAACGGGGCACAGATACGCAGTATTTT. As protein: CASSQRGTDTQYF.

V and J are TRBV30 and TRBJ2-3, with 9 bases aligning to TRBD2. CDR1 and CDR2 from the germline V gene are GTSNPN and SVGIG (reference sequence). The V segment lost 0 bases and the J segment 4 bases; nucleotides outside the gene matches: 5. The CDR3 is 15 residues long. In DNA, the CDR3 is TGTGCCTGGAGTGTACCAGCGGGGGGTGCAGATACGCAGTATTTT. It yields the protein CAWSVPAGGADTQYF.

DNA for the CDR3: TGTGCCACCGCCCCAGGACAGGGGATGGTTGGCTACACCTTC. Encoded protein: CATAPGQGMVGYTF. V gene TRBV19 combines with J gene TRBJ1-2, with 9 bases matching TRBD1. V shed 10 bases, J shed 7 bases, and the junction held 13 bases outside the gene matches. The germline gives CDR1 LNHDA, CDR2 SQIVND (reference sequence). The CDR3 totals 14 residues.

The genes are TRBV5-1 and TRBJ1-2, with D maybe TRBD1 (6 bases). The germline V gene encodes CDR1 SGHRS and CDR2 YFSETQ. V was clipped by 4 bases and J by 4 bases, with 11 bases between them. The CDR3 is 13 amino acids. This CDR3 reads CASSPDRPYGYTF. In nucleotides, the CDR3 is TGCGCCAGCAGCCCGGACAGACCCTATGGCTACACCTTC.

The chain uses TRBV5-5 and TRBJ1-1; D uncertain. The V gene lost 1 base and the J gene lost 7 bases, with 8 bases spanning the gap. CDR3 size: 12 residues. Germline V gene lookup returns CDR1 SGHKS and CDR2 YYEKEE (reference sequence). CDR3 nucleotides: TGTGCCAGCAGCTTGTGGACGGGTGAAGCTTTCTTT. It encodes CASSLWTGEAFF. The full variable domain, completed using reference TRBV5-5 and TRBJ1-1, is DAGVTQSPTHLIKTRGQQVTLRCSPISGHKSVSWYQQVLGQGPQFIFQYYEKEERGRGNFPDRFSARQFPNYSSELNVNALLLGDSALYLCASSLWTGEAFFGQGTRLTVV.

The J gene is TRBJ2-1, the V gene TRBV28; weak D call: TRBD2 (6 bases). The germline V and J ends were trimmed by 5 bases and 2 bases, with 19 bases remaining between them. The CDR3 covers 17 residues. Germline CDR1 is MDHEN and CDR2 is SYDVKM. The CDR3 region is CASSLAGTVSPYNEQFF. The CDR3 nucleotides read TGTGCCAGCAGTCTCGCGGGGACTGTCAGCCCCTACAATGAGCAGTTCTTC.